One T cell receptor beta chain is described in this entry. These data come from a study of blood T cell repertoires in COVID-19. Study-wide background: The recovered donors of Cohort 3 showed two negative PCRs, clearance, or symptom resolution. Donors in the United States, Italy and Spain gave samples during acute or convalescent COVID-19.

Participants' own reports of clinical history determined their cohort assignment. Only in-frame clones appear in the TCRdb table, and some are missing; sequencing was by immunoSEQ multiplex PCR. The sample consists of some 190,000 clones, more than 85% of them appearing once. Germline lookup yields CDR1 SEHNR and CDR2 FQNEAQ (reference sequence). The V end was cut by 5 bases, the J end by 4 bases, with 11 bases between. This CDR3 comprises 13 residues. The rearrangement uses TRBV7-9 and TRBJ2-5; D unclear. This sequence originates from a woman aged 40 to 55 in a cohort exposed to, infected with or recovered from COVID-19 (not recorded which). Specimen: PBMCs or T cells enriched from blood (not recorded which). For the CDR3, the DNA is TGTGCCAGCAGCCTCATCGCGGTAGAGACCCAGTACTTC. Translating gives CASSLIAVETQYF.